The 8 T cell receptor beta chains listed next were all sequenced from one sample in a study of OX40 agonist ivuxolimab in advanced cancers. The assay was immunoSEQ multiplex PCR, and TCRdb's table has in-frame clones only and misses some. The profile shows 25,000 to 35,000 clones, 82% of them singletons. Sample: CD4+ or CD8+ T cells sorted from blood, taken in a trial of the OX40 agonist ivuxolimab. The receptors here all came from an adult with an advanced solid tumor such as melanoma, head and neck, liver or kidney cancer.

V gene TRBV30 combines with J gene TRBJ1-1; 8 bases are shared with TRBD1. Germline loops: CDR1 GTSNPN, CDR2 SVGIG (reference sequence). With V trimmed by 3 bases and J by 5 bases, 5 bases remained unmatched. The CDR3 loop spans 13 amino acids. The CDR3 DNA sequence: TGTGCCTGGAGCAGGGGGCAGAATACTGAAGCTTTCTTT. Its protein is CAWSRGQNTEAFF. The variable domain in full, with the rest retrieved from reference TRBV30 and TRBJ1-1, is SQTIHQWPATLVQPVGSPLSLECTVEGTSNPNLYWYRQAAGRGLQLLFYSVGIGQISSEVPQNLSASRPQDRQFILSSKKLLLSDSGFYLCAWSRGQNTEAFFGQGTRLTVV.

A remark on this clone: A junction boundary mismatches the germline segment, possibly from a read error. This rearrangement joins TRBV7-7 to TRBJ2-5; TRBD2 agrees at 10 bases. Germline CDR1 reads SSHAT; CDR2 reads FNYEAQ (reference sequence). This CDR3 has 15 residues. CDR3 sequence: CASSSTTSGPETQYF. In DNA form, the CDR3 reads TGTGCTAGCAGCTCGACGACTAGCGGGCCAGAGACCCAGTACTTC.

This clone has a single count. This chain connects TRBV7-2 to TRBJ2-7; TRBD2 aligns across 11 bases. The V gene's germline CDR1 is SGHTA and CDR2 FQGNSA. J gave up 6 bases and V 5 bases, and 6 bases lay outside the gene matches. This CDR3 region has 14 residues. The CDR3 reads CASSPGTSGGEQYF. The CDR3 coding sequence is TGTGCCAGCAGCCCCGGGACTAGCGGCGGCGAGCAGTACTTC.

This chain joins TRBV19 and TRBJ2-7; D is possibly TRBD1 (5 bases). CDR3 length: 13 amino acids. Germline V gene lookup returns CDR1 LNHDA and CDR2 SQIVND (reference sequence). The V end was cut by 5 bases, the J end by 3 bases, with 11 bases between. CDR3 nucleotide sequence: TGTGCCAGTAGTGGTCCAGGGTTCTACGAGCAGTACTTC. It specifies CASSGPGFYEQYF. Full variable domain (missing parts from reference TRBV19 and TRBJ2-7): DGGITQSPKYLFRKEGQNVTLSCEQNLNHDAMYWYRQDPGQGLRLIYYSQIVNDFQKGDIAEGYSVSREKKESFPLTVTSAQKNPTAFYLCASSGPGFYEQYFGPGTRLTVT.

V usage is TRBV30 and J usage is TRBJ2-7; 14 positions match TRBD2. Germline CDR1 GTSNPN, CDR2 SVGIG (reference sequence). This CDR3 contains 19 residues. With 3 bases clipped from V and 3 bases from J, the junction kept 16 bases outside the gene matches. Written as DNA, the CDR3 is TGTGCCTGGAGAGTAACAGGGGGGACTAGCGGGAGAGGCTACTACGAGCAGTACTTC. This gives the protein CAWRVTGGTSGRGYYEQYF.

V is TRBV5-1 and J is TRBJ2-3; unclear D gene. CDR3 length: 14 amino acids. V was shortened by 3 bases and J by 4 bases, with 12 bases between the two germline ends. Germline V gives CDR1 SGHRS, CDR2 YFSETQ. CDR3 in DNA: TGCGCCAGCAGCTCTTTGGGATTGGCAGATACGCAGTATTTT. Its translation: CASSSLGLADTQYF. Full variable domain (rest looked up from reference TRBV5-1 and TRBJ2-3): KAGVTQTPRYLIKTRGQQVTLSCSPISGHRSVSWYQQTPGQGLQFLFEYFSETQRNKGNFPGRFSGRQFSNSRSEMNVSTLELGDSALYLCASSSLGLADTQYFGPGTRLTVL.

This chain joins TRBV19 and TRBJ1-5, with D possibly TRBD1 on 6 matching bases. Germline V gives CDR1 LNHDA, CDR2 SQIVND (reference sequence). The length of the CDR3 is 15 residues. Trimming pared 6 bases from V and 4 bases from J, leaving 16 bases between. The CDR3 protein is CASRTGSPDNQPQHF. CDR3 nucleotide sequence: TGTGCCAGTAGAACAGGGTCACCAGATAATCAGCCCCAGCATTTT.

The CDR3 protein is CASSVEPGVNEKLFF. DNA of the CDR3: TGTGCCAGCAGCGTAGAACCGGGGGTTAATGAAAAACTGTTTTTT. The chain uses TRBV9 and TRBJ1-4; a possible D gene is TRBD1 (5 bases). V was trimmed by 0 bases and J by 4 bases, leaving 10 bases between them. This CDR3 region has 15 residues. In germline, CDR1 is SGDLS, CDR2 YYNGEE.